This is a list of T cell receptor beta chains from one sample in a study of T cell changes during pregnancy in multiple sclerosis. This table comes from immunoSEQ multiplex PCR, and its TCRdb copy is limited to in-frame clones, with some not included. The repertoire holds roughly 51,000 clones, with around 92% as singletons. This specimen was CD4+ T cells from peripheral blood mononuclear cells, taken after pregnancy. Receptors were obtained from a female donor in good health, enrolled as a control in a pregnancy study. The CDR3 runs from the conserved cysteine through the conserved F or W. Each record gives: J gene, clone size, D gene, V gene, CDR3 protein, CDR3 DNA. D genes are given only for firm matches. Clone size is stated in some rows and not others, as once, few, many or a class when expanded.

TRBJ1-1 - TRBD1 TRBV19 CASWPNGGGADTEAFF TGTGCCAGTTGGCCTAACGGAGGGGGCGCAGACACTGAAGCTTTCTTT
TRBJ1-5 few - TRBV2 CASSPNSNSNQPQHF TGTGCCAGCAGCCCCAACAGCAATAGCAATCAGCCCCAGCATTTT
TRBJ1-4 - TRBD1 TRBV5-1 CASSPTGGREKLFF TGCGCCAGCAGCCCCACAGGGGGACGCGAAAAACTGTTTTTT
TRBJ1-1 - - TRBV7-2 CASTISWRHKNTEAFF TGTGCCAGCACCATTAGCTGGCGGCATAAGAACACTGAAGCTTTCTTT
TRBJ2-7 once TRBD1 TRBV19 CASSIMDRERNYEQYF TGTGCCAGTAGTATCATGGACAGGGAAAGGAACTACGAGCAGTACTTC
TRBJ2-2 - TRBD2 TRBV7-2 CASRLGAGGATGELFF TGTGCCAGCAGACTAGGGGCCGGGGGGGCGACCGGGGAGCTGTTTTTT
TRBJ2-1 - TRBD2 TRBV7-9 CASSFPTTSGKGGYEQFF TGTGCCAGCAGCTTCCCTACTACCTCTGGGAAGGGAGGGTATGAGCAGTTCTTC
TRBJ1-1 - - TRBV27 CASSPFGEADTEAFF TGTGCCAGCAGTCCCTTTGGGGAGGCGGACACTGAAGCTTTCTTT
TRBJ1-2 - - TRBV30 CAWNPSGGYTF TGTGCCTGGAATCCCTCGGGGGGCTACACCTTC
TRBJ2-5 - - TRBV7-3 CASSLGGLQETQYF TGTGCCAGCAGCTTAGGGGGACTTCAAGAGACCCAGTACTTC
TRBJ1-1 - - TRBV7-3 CASSSQGLANTEAFF TGTGCCAGCAGCTCGCAGGGGTTGGCGAACACTGAAGCTTTCTTT
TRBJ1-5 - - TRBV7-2 CASSLGDKNQPQHF TGTGCCAGCAGCTTAGGGGACAAGAATCAGCCCCAGCATTTT
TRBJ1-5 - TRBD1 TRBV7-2 CASSFLGQNQPQHF TGTGCCAGCAGCTTTTTGGGACAGAATCAGCCCCAGCATTTT
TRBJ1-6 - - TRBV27 CASSWEDNSPLHF TGTGCCAGCAGTTGGGAGGATAATTCACCCCTCCACTTT
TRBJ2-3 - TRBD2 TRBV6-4 CASSLLAGASTDTQYF TGTGCCAGCAGTCTACTAGCGGGGGCCTCCACAGATACGCAGTATTTT
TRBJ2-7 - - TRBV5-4 CASSRGQLALGEQYF TGTGCCAGCAGCCGAGGACAGCTGGCCCTAGGGGAGCAGTACTTC
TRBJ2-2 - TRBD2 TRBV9 CASSVVAGGRTGELFF TGTGCCAGCAGCGTAGTGGCGGGGGGGCGGACCGGGGAGCTGTTTTTT
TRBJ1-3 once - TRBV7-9 CASSLDSASSGNTIYF TGTGCCAGCAGCCTGGACAGTGCGAGCTCTGGAAACACCATATATTTT